The 18 T cell receptor beta chains below come from one sample, sequenced in a study of T cells and copy number aberrations in small-cell lung cancer. Method: immunoSEQ multiplex PCR; TCRdb's copy keeps in-frame clones and lacks some. The sample lists fewer than 9,500 clones; around four fifths were seen once. Sequenced material: normal tissue next to the tumor. Receptor source: a woman aged 45 to 65 with small cell lung cancer.

The chain couples TRBV4-1 to TRBJ1-1, with TRBD1 as a possible D gene (6 bases). CDR1 MGHRA and CDR2 YSYEKL come from the germline V gene. V lost 4 bases, J lost 1 base, and 19 bases lay in between. The CDR3 runs to 17 residues. The CDR3: CASSPWGASGGNTEAFF. In DNA form, the CDR3 reads TGCGCCAGCAGCCCGTGGGGGGCCAGCGGGGGGAACACTGAAGCTTTCTTT.

The chain employs TRBV9 and TRBJ2-1; D might be TRBD1 (5 bases). CDR1 and CDR2 from the germline V gene are SGDLS and YYNGEE. The length of the CDR3 is 13 residues. The V end lost 4 bases, the J end lost 9 bases, and 14 bases lay between the germline ends. The CDR3 DNA reads as TGTGCCAGCAGCCCCTCAGGGTTGGGTGAGCAGTTCTTC. Protein product: CASSPSGLGEQFF.

V usage is TRBV30 and J usage is TRBJ2-4; 9 nucleotides line up with TRBD2. V lost 1 base, J lost 9 bases, and 1 base stayed unmatched. This CDR3 spans 12 amino acids. Germline V CDR1 and CDR2: GTSNPN, SVGIG (reference sequence). The CDR3, as DNA: TGTGCCTGGAGTGCGCGGGGGGGCATTCAGTACTTC. It specifies CAWSARGGIQYF. Together with reference TRBV30 and TRBJ2-4, the CDR3 gives the full variable domain: SQTIHQWPATLVQPVGSPLSLECTVEGTSNPNLYWYRQAAGRGLQLLFYSVGIGQISSEVPQNLSASRPQDRQFILSSKKLLLSDSGFYLCAWSARGGIQYFGAGTRLSVL.

The chain is built from TRBV30 and TRBJ2-5; D unclear. There are 14 residues in the CDR3. The germline gives CDR1 GTSNPN, CDR2 SVGIG (reference sequence). V gave up 0 bases and J gave up 7 bases, with 15 bases separating them. CDR3 bases: TGTGCCTGGAGTGTTTCTGCCCAGTCAGGGACCCAGTACTTC. Residues: CAWSVSAQSGTQYF.

V usage is TRBV28 and J usage is TRBJ1-4; D not resolved. Trimming removed 8 bases at V and 8 bases at J, with 15 bases between. Per germline, CDR1 MDHEN and CDR2 SYDVKM. There are 13 residues in the CDR3. This CDR3 is CASQTVVQEKLFF. The CDR3 nucleotides read TGTGCCAGCCAGACGGTGGTGCAGGAAAAACTGTTTTTT.

The genes are TRBV5-6 and TRBJ1-1; TRBD1 matches 7 bases. This CDR3 is 13 amino acids long. The V segment lost 4 bases and the J segment 8 bases; nucleotides outside the gene matches: 8. CDR1 SGHDT and CDR2 YYEEEE come from the germline V gene. The CDR3 region has the DNA TGTGCCAGCAGCCCCCAGGGGGGGGGCGAAGCTTTCTTT. Its protein is CASSPQGGGEAFF.

This chain uses TRBV27 with TRBJ2-3; unclear D gene. V lost 2 bases to trimming and J lost 2 bases, with 11 bases between them. CDR1 is MNHEY, CDR2 SMNVEV, per germline (reference sequence). The CDR3 length is 15 residues. The CDR3 nucleotides are TGTGCCAGCAGTTTAAGGGCGGCTTACACAGATACGCAGTATTTT. This codes for CASSLRAAYTDTQYF.

This chain connects TRBV7-9 to TRBJ2-3; D is uncertain. V was cut by 5 bases and J by 0 bases, with 9 bases left in between. The CDR3 contains 14 residues. Germline lookup yields CDR1 SEHNR and CDR2 FQNEAQ (reference sequence). The CDR3 is CASSADTSTDTQYF. DNA of the CDR3: TGTGCCAGCAGCGCGGATACTAGCACAGATACGCAGTATTTT. Full variable domain (remainder filled in from reference TRBV7-9 and TRBJ2-3): DTGVSQNPRHKITKRGQNVTFRCDPISEHNRLYWYRQTLGQGPEFLTYFQNEAQLEKSRLLSDRFSAERPKGSFSTLEIQRTEQGDSAMYLCASSADTSTDTQYFGPGTRLTVL.

This sequence joins TRBV7-2 and TRBJ2-1, with a weak D call TRBD2 (6 bases). Trimming stripped 5 bases from V and 0 bases from J, with 11 bases between. This CDR3 contains 15 residues. Germline V gives CDR1 SGHTA, CDR2 FQGNSA. The CDR3 DNA reads as TGTGCCAGCAGCCAGCGGAGGGGCTCCTACAATGAGCAGTTCTTC. Protein product: CASSQRRGSYNEQFF.

The gene calls are TRBV7-3 and TRBJ1-1, with D possibly matching TRBD1 (6 bases). V was cut by 4 bases and J by 1 base, with 10 bases left in between. Germline V gene lookup returns CDR1 SGHTA and CDR2 FQGTGA. This CDR3 is built from 14 residues. The CDR3 loop is CASSSGHGNTEAFF. As DNA, the CDR3 is TGTGCCAGCAGCTCGGGACATGGGAACACTGAAGCTTTCTTT.

The CDR3 here is CASSPKPHSGRATDTQYF. The CDR3 coding sequence is TGTGCCAGCAGCCCCAAACCCCATAGCGGGAGGGCCACAGATACGCAGTATTTT. J is TRBJ2-3 and V is TRBV7-3, with 11 nucleotides matching TRBD2. This CDR3 spans 18 amino acids. With V trimmed by 5 bases and J by 2 bases, 12 bases remained unmatched. The germline V gene encodes CDR1 SGHTA and CDR2 FQGTGA.

This clone has more than one count but fewer than ten. This chain connects TRBV5-6 to TRBJ2-3; D remains ambiguous. This CDR3 spans 14 amino acids. CDR1 is SGHDT and CDR2 is YYEEEE in the germline V gene. Trimming shortened V by 0 bases and J by 2 bases, and 7 bases separated the two germline ends. As DNA, the CDR3 is TGTGCCAGCAGCTTGGTTAGGACCACAGATACGCAGTATTTT. Translation gives CASSLVRTTDTQYF.

This chain connects TRBV2 to TRBJ2-1, with 8 bases that match TRBD2. The CDR3 totals 14 residues. The germline V gene has CDR1 SNHLY and CDR2 FYNNEI. The junction had 8 bases not matched to a gene; V was cut back by 6 bases and J by 7 bases. The CDR3 sequence is CASSQREMGNEQFF. The CDR3 DNA follows: TGTGCCAGCAGCCAGCGGGAGATGGGTAATGAGCAGTTCTTC.

The chain joins TRBV5-4 to TRBJ1-2; the D gene is possibly TRBD1 (6 bases). Trimming cost V 4 bases and J 6 bases, with 19 bases left between them. CDR3 length: 15 amino acids. Per the germline V gene, CDR1 is SGHNT and CDR2 is YYREEE (reference sequence). CDR3 bases: TGTGCCAGCAGCCTCAGGGGAGCCCTCCCGGATGGCTACACCTTC. Its translation is CASSLRGALPDGYTF.

The gene calls are TRBV11-2 and TRBJ2-2; D might be TRBD1 (6 bases). V was cut by 2 bases and J by 1 base, with 8 bases left in between. This CDR3 has 15 residues. Germline V gene sequence: CDR1 SGHAT, CDR2 FQNNGV. The CDR3 reads CASSLLTGNTGELFF. In DNA, the CDR3 is TGTGCCAGCAGCTTACTGACAGGGAACACCGGGGAGCTGTTTTTT.

The J gene is TRBJ2-1, the V gene TRBV30; D is unresolved. The V gene lost 0 bases and the J gene lost 4 bases, with 7 bases spanning the gap. This CDR3 is 13 amino acids long. Germline-derived CDR1 and CDR2 are GTSNPN and SVGIG (reference sequence). The CDR3 loop reads CAWSVGLYNEQFF. The DNA of the CDR3 is TGTGCCTGGAGTGTCGGGCTGTACAATGAGCAGTTCTTC. Looking up the rest from reference TRBV30 and TRBJ2-1 gives the full variable domain: SQTIHQWPATLVQPVGSPLSLECTVEGTSNPNLYWYRQAAGRGLQLLFYSVGIGQISSEVPQNLSASRPQDRQFILSSKKLLLSDSGFYLCAWSVGLYNEQFFGPGTRLTVL.

V and J are TRBV19 and TRBJ1-5; perhaps TRBD1 as D (6 bases). V shed 7 bases and J shed 3 bases, with 10 bases lying between them. CDR1 and CDR2 (germline): LNHDA, SQIVND (reference sequence). CDR3 size: 13 residues. The CDR3 DNA reads as TGTGCCAGTACCTGGACAGACAATCAGCCCCAGCATTTT. Its translation is CASTWTDNQPQHF.

This rearrangement joins TRBV4-1 to TRBJ1-1, with D possibly being TRBD1 (5 bases). The CDR3 covers 14 residues. CDR1 and CDR2 from the germline V gene are MGHRA and YSYEKL. V lost 0 bases and J 4 bases, leaving 9 bases between the germline ends. CDR3 region: CASSQDQGRTEAFF. CDR3 nucleotides: TGCGCCAGCAGCCAAGACCAGGGACGCACTGAAGCTTTCTTT.